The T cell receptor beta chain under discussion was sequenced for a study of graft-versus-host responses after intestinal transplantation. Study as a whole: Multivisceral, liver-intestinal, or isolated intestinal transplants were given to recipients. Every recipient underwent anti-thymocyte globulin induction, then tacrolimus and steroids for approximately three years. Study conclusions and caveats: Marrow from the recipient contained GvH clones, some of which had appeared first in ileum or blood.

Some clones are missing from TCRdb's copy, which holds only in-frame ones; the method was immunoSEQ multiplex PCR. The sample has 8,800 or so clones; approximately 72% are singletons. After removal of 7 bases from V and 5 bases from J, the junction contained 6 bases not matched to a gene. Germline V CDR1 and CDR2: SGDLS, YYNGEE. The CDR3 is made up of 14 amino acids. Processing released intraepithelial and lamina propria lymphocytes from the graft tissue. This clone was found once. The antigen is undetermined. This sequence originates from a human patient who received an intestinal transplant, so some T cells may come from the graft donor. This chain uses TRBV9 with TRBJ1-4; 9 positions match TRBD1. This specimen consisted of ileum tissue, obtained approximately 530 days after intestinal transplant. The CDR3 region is CASGRGQGNEKLFF. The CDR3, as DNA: TGTGCCAGCGGCAGGGGACAGGGAAATGAAAAACTGTTTTTT.